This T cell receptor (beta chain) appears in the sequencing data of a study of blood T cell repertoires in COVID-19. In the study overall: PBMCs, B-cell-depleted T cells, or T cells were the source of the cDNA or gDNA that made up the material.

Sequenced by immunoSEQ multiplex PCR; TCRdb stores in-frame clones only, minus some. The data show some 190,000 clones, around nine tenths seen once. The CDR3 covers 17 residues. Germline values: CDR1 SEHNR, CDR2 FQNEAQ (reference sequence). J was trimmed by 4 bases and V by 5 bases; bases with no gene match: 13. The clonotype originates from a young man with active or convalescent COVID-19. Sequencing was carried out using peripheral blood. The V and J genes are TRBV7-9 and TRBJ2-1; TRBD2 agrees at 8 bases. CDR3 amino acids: CASSLTSSGSGYNEQFF. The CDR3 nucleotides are TGTGCCAGCAGCCTAACCTCGAGCGGGAGCGGGTACAATGAGCAGTTCTTC.